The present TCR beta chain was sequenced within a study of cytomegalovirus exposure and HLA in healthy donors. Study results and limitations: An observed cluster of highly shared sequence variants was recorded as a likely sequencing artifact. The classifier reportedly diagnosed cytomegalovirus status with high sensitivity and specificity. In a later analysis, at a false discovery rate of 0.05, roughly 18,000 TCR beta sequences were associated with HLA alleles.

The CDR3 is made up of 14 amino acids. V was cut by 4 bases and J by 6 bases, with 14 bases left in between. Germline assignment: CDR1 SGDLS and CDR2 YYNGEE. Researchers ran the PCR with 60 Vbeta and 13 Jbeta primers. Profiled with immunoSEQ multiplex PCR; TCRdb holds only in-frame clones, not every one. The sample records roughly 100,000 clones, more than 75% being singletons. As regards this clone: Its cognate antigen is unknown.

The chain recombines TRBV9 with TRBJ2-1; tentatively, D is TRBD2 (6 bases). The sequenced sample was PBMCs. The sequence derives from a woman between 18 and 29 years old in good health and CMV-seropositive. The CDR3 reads CASSPHSGGNEQFF. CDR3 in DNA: TGTGCCAGCAGCCCCCACTCCGGGGGCAATGAGCAGTTCTTC.